The 20 T cell receptor beta chains below come from one sample, sequenced in a study of T-cell reconstitution after alpha-beta-depleted transplantation in children. As it was prepared, the TCRbeta library received unique molecular identifiers. Via MiXCR, TCRdb re-called the PCR reads, giving one row per CDR3 protein. The repertoire holds 580,000 or so distinct CDR3 sequences, with roughly 23% as singletons. The specimen comprised PBMCs, mostly from graft donor cells, sampled 360 days after TCRalphabeta/CD19-depleted stem cell transplant. The receptors here all came from a boy younger than two who had a stem cell transplant for acute myeloid leukemia, so the T cells may come from the graft donor.

This clonotype was recorded at least ten times. The CDR3 DNA sequence: TGTGCCAGCAGCCCGAGACTAGTAGCCTACGAGCAGTACTTC. Translating it yields CASSPRLVAYEQYF. V and J are TRBV7-8 and TRBJ2-7; the D gene is possibly TRBD2 (6 bases). From germline, CDR1 is SGHVS and CDR2 FQNEAQ. The CDR3 totals 14 residues. Trimming left V 5 bases short and J 2 bases short, with 13 bases between.

Worth noting for this clonotype: Compared with germline, one end of the junction differs, possibly owing to a read error. The V and J genes are TRBV28 and TRBJ2-7, with TRBD1 matching over 9 bases. CDR1 is MDHEN and CDR2 is SYDVKM in the germline V gene. The length of the CDR3 is 13 residues. The CDR3 is CASSSVPHRDREF. The CDR3 DNA follows: TGTGCCAGCAGTTCGGTCCCTCACCGGGACAGGGAGTTC. The full variable domain, with the rest looked up from reference TRBV28 and TRBJ2-7, is DVKVTQSSRYLVKRTGEKVFLECVQDMDHENMFWYRQDPGLGLRLIYFSYDVKMKEKGDIPEGYSVSREKKERFSLILESASTNQTSMYLCASSSVPHRDREFGPGTRLTVT.

Concerning this clonotype itself: Possible read error: a much larger clone is one base away. The chain employs TRBV6-1 and TRBJ2-7, with 7 bases matching TRBD1. CDR1 and CDR2 from the germline V gene are MNHNS and SASEGT. This CDR3 contains 14 residues. This CDR3 reads CASSPWDSPYKQYF. For the CDR3, the DNA is TGTGCCAGCAGCCCGTGGGACAGCCCCTACAAGCAGTACTTC.

V usage is TRBV12-3 or TRBV12-4 and J usage is TRBJ2-2; D might be TRBD1 (5 bases). V was pared by 6 bases and J by 3 bases, with 11 bases between. The CDR3 has 14 residues. CDR3 region: CASSPGHDTGELFF. CDR3 DNA: TGTGCCAGCAGCCCAGGACACGACACCGGGGAGCTGTTTTTT.

This clonotype has ten or more counts. CDR3 region: CSAPQMNTEAFF. The CDR3, as DNA: TGCAGTGCTCCCCAGATGAACACTGAAGCTTTCTTT. This chain links TRBV20-1 with TRBJ1-1; D unclear. The CDR3 runs to 12 residues. From germline, CDR1 is DFQATT and CDR2 SNEGSKA (reference sequence). V was shortened by 5 bases and J by 0 bases, with 7 bases between the two germline ends.

This clonotype has a count of ten or more. V usage is TRBV2 and J usage is TRBJ2-5, with 12 bases identical to TRBD2. The germline V gene encodes CDR1 SNHLY and CDR2 FYNNEI. With V trimmed by 8 bases and J by 2 bases, 12 bases remained unmatched. The CDR3 has 17 amino acids. CDR3 DNA: TGTGCCAGCTTGGGGATCCTAGCGGGGGGGCTTCAAGAGACCCAGTACTTC. Translation: CASLGILAGGLQETQYF.

The chain employs TRBV27 and TRBJ2-5, with TRBD1 matching over 10 bases. Germline-derived CDR1 and CDR2 are MNHEY and SMNVEV (reference sequence). This CDR3 contains 15 residues. Trimming removed 11 bases from V and 1 base from J; junction bases left unmatched: 10. The CDR3 sequence is CASKTRTGGQETQYF. The CDR3 bases are TGTGCCTCGAAGACCAGGACAGGGGGCCAAGAGACCCAGTACTTC.

The rearrangement uses TRBV6-2 or TRBV6-3 and TRBJ2-7; D is possibly TRBD1 (6 bases). The V and J ends lost 6 bases and 4 bases respectively, with 16 bases between them. The CDR3 extends over 14 amino acids. Germline values: CDR1 MNHEY, CDR2 SVGEGT. CDR3 residues: CASSDRGFWYEQYF. DNA for the CDR3: TGTGCCAGCAGCGATAGGGGGTTTTGGTACGAGCAGTACTTC.

Note on this clonotype: One base away lies a much larger clone, so this may be a sequencing read error. The chain recombines TRBV3-1 with TRBJ2-1, with D tentatively TRBD2 (5 bases). V was shortened by 10 bases and J by 6 bases, with 31 bases between the two germline ends. The CDR3 loop spans 18 amino acids. From germline, CDR1 is LGHDT and CDR2 YNNKEL (reference sequence). CDR3 residues: CAISSSHRGDPTLNEQFF. The CDR3 coding sequence is TGTGCCATCAGTTCATCCCACCGGGGAGACCCGACCCTCAATGAGCAGTTCTTC.

This clonotype was observed many times. V is TRBV7-9 and J is TRBJ2-3; a weak D match, TRBD1 (6 bases). This CDR3 is 14 amino acids long. Germline V gene lookup returns CDR1 SEHNR and CDR2 FQNEAQ (reference sequence). V lost 5 bases and J lost 1, with 10 bases in between. CDR3 bases: TGTGCCAGCAGCGGGGACAAACGCACAGATACGCAGTATTTT. This gives the protein CASSGDKRTDTQYF.

The CDR3 sequence: CASSRGDTWGYGYTF. The DNA for the CDR3 is TGTGCCAGCAGCCGGGGGGACACCTGGGGCTATGGCTACACCTTC. The rearrangement uses TRBV5-6 and TRBJ1-2, with a possible D match to TRBD1 (6 bases). CDR1 SGHDT and CDR2 YYEEEE come from the germline V gene. Trimming pared 4 bases from V and 4 bases from J, leaving 17 bases between. The CDR3 consists of 15 residues.

The chain carries TRBV7-2 and TRBJ2-3, with 8 bases aligning to TRBD2. Germline V lookup: CDR1 SGHTA, CDR2 FQGNSA. V trimming: 2 bases; J trimming: 4 bases; junction bases outside the gene matches: 8. CDR3 length: 16 amino acids. CDR3 protein: CASSLIGTGGADTQYF. The CDR3 coding sequence is TGTGCCAGCAGCTTAATAGGGACCGGGGGGGCAGATACGCAGTATTTT.

The chain carries TRBV14 and TRBJ1-1; D not resolved. CDR1 is SGHDN and CDR2 is FVKESK in the germline V gene. The CDR3 length is 15 residues. The V gene lost 4 bases and the J gene lost 0 bases, with 12 bases spanning the gap. CDR3 sequence reads: CASSPLSPMNTEAFF. The CDR3, as DNA: TGTGCCAGCAGCCCCCTATCGCCTATGAACACTGAAGCTTTCTTT.

This clonotype was detected many times. The genes are TRBV6-5 and TRBJ1-1; a possible D gene is TRBD1 (5 bases). Trimming took 2 bases from V and 0 from J, leaving 7 bases between them. The CDR3 contains 14 residues. CDR1 MNHEY and CDR2 SVGAGI come from the germline V gene. Written as DNA, the CDR3 is TGTGCCAGCAGTTACGGAGGGGTGAACACTGAAGCTTTCTTT. Protein sequence: CASSYGGVNTEAFF.

This clonotype was counted many times. The V and J genes are TRBV5-1 and TRBJ2-3; D gene ambiguous. V dropped 0 bases and J dropped 3 bases, with 11 bases sitting between them. There are 15 residues in the CDR3. Germline loops: CDR1 SGHRS, CDR2 YFSETQ. DNA for the CDR3: TGCGCCAGCAGCTTGGCTTATCTCCTAACAGATACGCAGTATTTT. It translates to CASSLAYLLTDTQYF. The entire variable domain, with the rest obtained from reference TRBV5-1 and TRBJ2-3, is as follows: KAGVTQTPRYLIKTRGQQVTLSCSPISGHRSVSWYQQTPGQGLQFLFEYFSETQRNKGNFPGRFSGRQFSNSRSEMNVSTLELGDSALYLCASSLAYLLTDTQYFGPGTRLTVL.

This chain links TRBV12-3 or TRBV12-4 with TRBJ1-5; D uncertain. The CDR3 has 15 residues. V was pared by 4 bases and J by 3 bases, with 13 bases between. The CDR3: CASSSRGLYNQPQHF. CDR3 DNA: TGTGCCAGCAGTTCAAGAGGACTGTACAATCAGCCCCAGCATTTT.

This clonotype was counted between two and nine times. V gene TRBV30 combines with J gene TRBJ2-1; the match to TRBD2 covers 9 bases. J was trimmed by 4 bases and V by 4 bases; bases with no gene match: 11. Germline V lookup: CDR1 GTSNPN, CDR2 SVGIG (reference sequence). This CDR3 contains 16 residues. In DNA form, the CDR3 reads TGTGCCTGGACCCACCCTCGGAGCGGGGGGTACAATGAGCAGTTCTTC. Translated: CAWTHPRSGGYNEQFF.

This clonotype appeared a few times. The chain is built from TRBV6-5 and TRBJ2-3; perhaps TRBD1 as D (5 bases). This CDR3 comprises 14 residues. V lost 2 bases to trimming and J lost 2 bases, with 8 bases between them. CDR1 is MNHEY, CDR2 SVGAGI, per germline. The CDR3 loop reads CASSYGALTDTQYF. CDR3 bases: TGTGCCAGCAGTTACGGGGCACTCACAGATACGCAGTATTTT.

There are a few counts of this clonotype. The gene calls are TRBV12-3 or TRBV12-4 and TRBJ2-2; D may match TRBD1 or TRBD2 (5 bases each). Trimming took 2 bases from V and 9 from J, leaving 13 bases between them. The CDR3 contains 14 residues. CDR3 amino acids: CASSLSGGSRELFF. The CDR3 nucleotides are TGTGCCAGCAGTTTATCTGGGGGAAGCCGGGAGCTGTTTTTT.

This chain uses TRBV6-5 with TRBJ2-5, with 8 bases matching TRBD1. The junction had 2 bases not matched to a gene; V was cut back by 0 bases and J by 2 bases. The CDR3 is 15 amino acids. Germline V CDR1 and CDR2: MNHEY, SVGAGI. Written as DNA, the CDR3 is TGTGCCAGCAGTTACTCGAGACAGGGGCAAGAGACCCAGTACTTC. Amino acid sequence: CASSYSRQGQETQYF.